This T cell receptor beta chain is from a study of shared clonotypes between healthy human individuals. Some clones are missing from TCRdb's copy, which holds only in-frame ones; the method was immunoSEQ multiplex PCR. The sample lists 750,000 to 1,000,000 clones, 80% to 95% occurring once. The CDR3 is 15 amino acids. The germline V gene has CDR1 MNHNY and CDR2 SVGAGI (reference sequence). The ends were cut back, 5 bases at V and 5 bases at J, with 15 bases in the middle. As defined, naive CD8 cells were CD45RO-negative and positively selected for CCR7, with terminally differentiated effector memory CD45RA+ cells excluded. The donors were adults (healthy and HIV-negative) with no recent acute infections or vaccinations.

Sequenced sample: naive CD8+ T cells sorted from blood. This chain uses TRBV6-6 with TRBJ2-2; no firm D call. This TCR came from a man aged 25-40 years in good health. For the CDR3, the DNA is TGTGCCAGCAGTCGCAACACAGAGATTACCGGGGAGCTGTTTTTT. It codes for CASSRNTEITGELFF.